This TCR beta chain was captured in a study of Tregs in tolerant kidney transplant recipients. Study-level results: Tolerant patients' donor-specific Tregs expanded beyond overall Tregs, suggesting antigen-driven growth. Findings come from small patient numbers and require larger validation.

Here immunoSEQ multiplex PCR was the method, and the copy in TCRdb shows in-frame clones only, minus some. The repertoire includes about 81,000 clones, around 90% of them detected once, and roughly 1.6% sits in the top ten. Details on this clone: What it binds is unknown.

Germline values: CDR1 LNHNV, CDR2 YYDKDF (reference sequence). This CDR3 is built from 16 residues. The ends were cut back, 0 bases at V and 5 bases at J, with 15 bases in the middle. Recipients received nonmyeloablative bone marrow transplants from related graft donors, with transient mixed chimerism. Unstimulated Tregs (CD4+CD25+CD127-) and CD4+CD25- non-Tregs were sorted from PBMCs. The sequenced sample was CD4+ T cells from blood (PBMCs), obtained 24 months after the transplant. This chain connects TRBV15 to TRBJ2-3; no reliable D call. The receptor's source is a human patient who received a combined kidney and bone marrow transplant. Some T cells may arise from the graft donor. In DNA, the CDR3 is TGTGCCACCAGCAGAGATTATGAGCGATTGGGAGATACGCAGTATTTT. Encoded protein: CATSRDYERLGDTQYF.